The entry that follows covers one T cell receptor beta chain sequence. A single base separates this from a much larger clone, so it may be a read error. This sample is part of a study of breast tumors, draining lymph nodes, adjacent tissues. Samples came from axillary lymph nodes draining the breast cancer. The length of the CDR3 is 16 residues. From germline, CDR1 is LGHDT and CDR2 YNNKEL (reference sequence). TCRdb independently ran MiXCR on the multiplex PCR reads; one entry per CDR3 protein. Seen here are around 140,000 distinct CDR3 sequences, around 24% observed once, and the top ten hold more than 2.5%.

The rearrangement joins TRBV3-1 to TRBJ2-3, with 11 bases fitting TRBD2. Sequenced: axillary lymph node tissue. The sequence came from a female donor with breast cancer. Some clones in this sample may be carry-over from other donors' samples. CDR3 nucleotide sequence: TGTGCCAGCAGCCAACAACTAGCGGGAGCAGCAGATATGCAGTATTTT. Its protein is CASSQQLAGAADMQYF.